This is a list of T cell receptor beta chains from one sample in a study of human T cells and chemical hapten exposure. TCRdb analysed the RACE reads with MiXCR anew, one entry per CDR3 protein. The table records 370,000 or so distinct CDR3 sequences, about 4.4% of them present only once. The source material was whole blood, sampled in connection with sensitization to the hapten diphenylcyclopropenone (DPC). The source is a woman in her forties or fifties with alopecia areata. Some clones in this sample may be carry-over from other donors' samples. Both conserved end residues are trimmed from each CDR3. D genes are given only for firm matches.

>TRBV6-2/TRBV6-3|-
ASSYLTGPQY
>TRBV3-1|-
ASSQNPLGNGELF
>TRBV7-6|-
ASSLGWTENTEAF
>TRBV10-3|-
AISGPGKGGSTLYGYT
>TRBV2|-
ASSEMTEAF
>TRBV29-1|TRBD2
SAVLAGFYNEQF
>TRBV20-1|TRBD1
SAIQGARVIEAF
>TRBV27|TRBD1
ASSSLLTGGLTDTQY
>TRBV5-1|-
ASSSQGSGEAF
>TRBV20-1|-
SARLDTQY
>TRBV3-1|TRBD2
AIRPHMGGTKETQY
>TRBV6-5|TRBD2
ASSYSSGSAYNEQF
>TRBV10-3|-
AISELQGGEKLF
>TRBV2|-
ASSETTPIDTQY
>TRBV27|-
ASSREYQETQY
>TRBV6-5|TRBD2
ASASGGMTQY
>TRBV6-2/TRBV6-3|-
ASSFPRVEWESNQPQH
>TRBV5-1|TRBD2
ASSSWPTSGTDTQY
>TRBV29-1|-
SVEEQAGEWGTEAF
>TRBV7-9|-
ASSGGAVNTEAF
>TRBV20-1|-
SARQGRVYQPQH
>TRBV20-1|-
SARSIGNEQY
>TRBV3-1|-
ASSQGAANTEAF
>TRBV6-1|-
ASSEGHVRVAEAF
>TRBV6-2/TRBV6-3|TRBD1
ASVLTGPSYNEQF
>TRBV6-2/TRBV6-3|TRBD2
ASSYGTSGRFDEQF
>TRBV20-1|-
SATRRQGKQETQY
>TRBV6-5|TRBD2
ASSYSASGRHEQY
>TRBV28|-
ASSLGMRSEAF
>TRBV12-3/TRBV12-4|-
ASSFNGRRNTEAF
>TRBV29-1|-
SVALGSVGDTQY
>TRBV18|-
ASSPGLGETQY
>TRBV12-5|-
ASGTDNQPQH
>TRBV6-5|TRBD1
ASSTEDRGLSEAF
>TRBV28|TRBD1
ASNPGGNNYGYT
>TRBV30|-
AWTELGEDTQY
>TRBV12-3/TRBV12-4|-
ASSLGGSNQPQH
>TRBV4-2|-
ASSQDQVNTGELF
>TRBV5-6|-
ASSLVATNTEAF
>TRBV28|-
ASSLDQRNTEAF
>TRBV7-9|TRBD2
ASSPIAGGGYEQY
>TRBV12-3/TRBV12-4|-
ASSTRTVKNTEAF
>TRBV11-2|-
ASSLYNTQY
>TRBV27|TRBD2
ASSLLAGVNEQF